A single sample gave rise to the 26 T cell receptor beta chains below, sequenced in a study of OX40 agonist ivuxolimab in advanced cancers. Sequenced by immunoSEQ multiplex PCR; TCRdb stores in-frame clones only, minus some. The table has tens of thousands of clones, 90% seen once. The sequencing used CD4+ or CD8+ T cells sorted from blood, collected in a trial of the OX40 agonist ivuxolimab. The receptors shown here come from an adult with an advanced solid tumor such as melanoma, head and neck, liver or kidney cancer.

As for this clone: Different DNA sequences within this sample yield the same CDR3. This rearrangement joins TRBV28 to TRBJ1-5; no reliable D call. The CDR3 is 12 residues long. The ends were cut back, 4 bases at V and 5 bases at J, with 6 bases in the middle. Germline V gives CDR1 MDHEN, CDR2 SYDVKM. As DNA, the CDR3 is TGTGCCAGCAGTTCCGGGGATCAGCCCCAGCATTTT. Residues: CASSSGDQPQHF.

The chain carries TRBV5-4 and TRBJ2-3; D may be TRBD1 (6 bases). Germline-derived CDR1 and CDR2 are SGHNT and YYREEE (reference sequence). V shed 4 bases and J shed 2 bases, with 14 bases lying between them. This CDR3 is 15 amino acids long. CDR3 loop: CASSRGWTATDTQYF. In DNA, the CDR3 is TGTGCCAGCAGCCGCGGATGGACAGCCACAGATACGCAGTATTTT.

This clone occurred once. The rearrangement joins TRBV2 to TRBJ1-2; D remains unclear. Germline V lookup: CDR1 SNHLY, CDR2 FYNNEI. This CDR3 is 14 amino acids long. The ends were cut back, 2 bases at V and 1 base at J, with 8 bases in the middle. CDR3 sequence: CASSESQLNYGYTF. CDR3 nucleotide sequence: TGTGCCAGCAGTGAAAGTCAGCTTAACTATGGCTACACCTTC.

This clone appeared many times. V is TRBV4-1 and J is TRBJ1-6; 10 positions agree with TRBD1. Germline CDR1 and CDR2: MGHRA and YSYEKL. The CDR3 length is 16 residues. J was trimmed by 9 bases and V by 1 base; bases with no gene match: 6. CDR3 in amino acids: CASSQAFDRGPSPLHF. CDR3 DNA: TGCGCCAGCAGCCAAGCTTTTGACAGGGGGCCTTCACCCCTCCACTTT.

With regard to this clone: At one end the junction does not follow the germline gene, possibly because of a read error. The chain has TRBV7-9 and TRBJ2-1; D possibly corresponds to TRBD1 (6 bases). CDR3 length: 15 amino acids. Germline CDR1 SEHNR, CDR2 FQNEAQ (reference sequence). The CDR3 loop is CASSLAGGRGHEQFF. CDR3 in DNA: TGTGCCAGCAGCCTAGCTGGGGGCAGGGGCCATGAGCAGTTCTTC.

This sequence joins TRBV4-1 and TRBJ2-3; D possibly corresponds to TRBD2 (7 bases). Trimming stripped 8 bases from V and 0 bases from J, with 12 bases between. The CDR3 has 14 residues. Looked up from germline, CDR1 is MGHRA and CDR2 is YSYEKL. The DNA of the CDR3 is TGCGCCAGCGACCGGGGGGCAAGCACAGATACGCAGTATTTT. It translates to CASDRGASTDTQYF.

The chain employs TRBV30 and TRBJ1-1; D gene ambiguous. CDR1 is GTSNPN, CDR2 SVGIG, per germline (reference sequence). The CDR3 length is 15 residues. V was pared by 4 bases and J by 0 bases, with 15 bases between. The CDR3 DNA sequence: TGTGCCTGGACTCCTAGGAGGCGGTTGAACACTGAAGCTTTCTTT. Its protein is CAWTPRRRLNTEAFF. Using reference TRBV30 and TRBJ1-1 for the parts outside the CDR3, the full variable domain is SQTIHQWPATLVQPVGSPLSLECTVEGTSNPNLYWYRQAAGRGLQLLFYSVGIGQISSEVPQNLSASRPQDRQFILSSKKLLLSDSGFYLCAWTPRRRLNTEAFFGQGTRLTVV.

This clone was detected only once. The CDR3 here is CASGPGQGIGGELFF. In DNA, the CDR3 is TGTGCCAGCGGACCGGGACAGGGTATAGGCGGGGAGCTGTTTTTT. The rearrangement links TRBV27 to TRBJ2-2; 9 nucleotides agree with TRBD1. Per the germline V gene, CDR1 is MNHEY and CDR2 is SMNVEV (reference sequence). The J segment lost 7 bases and the V segment lost 8 bases, leaving 11 bases of the junction unmatched. CDR3 length equals 15 residues.

The chain employs TRBV6-5 and TRBJ2-1, with a tentative D call TRBD2 (5 bases). V lost 2 bases and J 10 bases, leaving 12 bases between the germline ends. Germline V gene lookup returns CDR1 MNHEY and CDR2 SVGAGI. The CDR3 sequence is 13 residues long. The CDR3 here is CASSYLQEAEQFF. The CDR3, as DNA: TGTGCCAGCAGTTACCTCCAGGAGGCCGAGCAGTTCTTC.

The rearrangement joins TRBV6-5 to TRBJ1-2, with no clear D. Germline CDR1 is MNHEY and CDR2 is SVGAGI. The CDR3 loop spans 12 amino acids. Trimming cost V 4 bases and J 8 bases, with 11 bases left between them. Here the CDR3 reads CASSFQAGGYTF. CDR3 nucleotide sequence: TGTGCCAGCAGTTTTCAAGCAGGAGGCTACACCTTC.

J is TRBJ1-2 and V is TRBV6-1, with TRBD1 matching 7 bases. Germline V gives CDR1 MNHNS, CDR2 SASEGT. The V gene end was trimmed by 4 bases and the J gene end by 0 bases; junction bases not matched to a gene: 14. CDR3 length equals 18 residues. The DNA for the CDR3 is TGTGCCAGCAGTGGGACAGGCGGGGAAGGGGGTCCTAACTATGGCTACACCTTC. Encoded protein: CASSGTGGEGGPNYGYTF.

CDR3 coding DNA: TGTGCCAGCAGCTTGGGGCGGCGGGGTACTGAAGCTTTCTTT. As protein: CASSLGRRGTEAFF. The chain is built from TRBV5-8 and TRBJ1-1; no definite D call. The germline V gene encodes CDR1 SGHTS and CDR2 YDEGEE. This CDR3 has 14 amino acids. V lost 0 bases and J 5 bases, leaving 11 bases between the germline ends. The full variable domain, rest sourced from reference TRBV5-8 and TRBJ1-1, is EAGVTQSPTHLIKTRGQQATLRCSPISGHTSVYWYQQALGLGLQFLLWYDEGEERNRGNFPPRFSGRQFPNYSSELNVNALELEDSALYLCASSLGRRGTEAFFGQGTRLTVV.

The chain links TRBV9 to TRBJ1-5; perhaps TRBD1 as D (5 bases). Per the germline V gene, CDR1 is SGDLS and CDR2 is YYNGEE. With 4 bases removed from V and 0 bases from J, the gap between germline ends came to 11 bases. This CDR3 contains 15 residues. This chain's CDR3 is CASSPGGISNQPQHF. The CDR3 region has the DNA TGTGCCAGCAGCCCCGGGGGGATTAGCAATCAGCCCCAGCATTTT.

For this clone: Different DNA sequences within this sample yield the same CDR3. In DNA, the CDR3 is TGTGCCAGCAGTTACTCACGGACAGGGGGCGGTTATGGCTACACCTTC. Its translation is CASSYSRTGGGYGYTF. The rearrangement links TRBV6-5 to TRBJ1-2; 11 bases align to TRBD1. The germline V gene encodes CDR1 MNHEY and CDR2 SVGAGI. The CDR3 is 16 amino acids. V lost 0 bases and J lost 5; bases outside the gene matches: 5.

The chain joins TRBV7-9 to TRBJ2-1; D remains unclear. Trimming cost V 2 bases and J 4 bases, with 9 bases left between them. The CDR3 runs to 14 residues. CDR1 is SEHNR and CDR2 is FQNEAQ in the germline V gene (reference sequence). The DNA of the CDR3 is TGTGCCAGCAGCTTACCAGGTTCTTACAATGAGCAGTTCTTC. Its protein product is CASSLPGSYNEQFF.

V and J are TRBV19 and TRBJ1-4; TRBD1 agrees at 7 bases. Per the germline V gene, CDR1 is LNHDA and CDR2 is SQIVND (reference sequence). The CDR3 sequence is 14 residues long. The trim removed 6 bases at V and 4 bases at J, leaving 5 bases unmatched. The CDR3 bases are TGTGCCAGTAGACTTGGACAGGTTAATGAAAAACTGTTTTTT. It specifies CASRLGQVNEKLFF. The variable domain in full, completed from reference TRBV19 and TRBJ1-4, reads DGGITQSPKYLFRKEGQNVTLSCEQNLNHDAMYWYRQDPGQGLRLIYYSQIVNDFQKGDIAEGYSVSREKKESFPLTVTSAQKNPTAFYLCASRLGQVNEKLFFGSGTQLSVL.

This clone was counted a few times. The junction does not match germline at one end; this may be a read error. The chain couples TRBV30 to TRBJ1-1; no clear D. CDR1 is GTSNPN, CDR2 SVGIG, per germline (reference sequence). The CDR3 runs 12 residues. CDR3 in amino acids: CAWVGMKTEAFF. In nucleotides, the CDR3 is TGTGCCTGGGTGGGTATGAAAACTGAAGCTTTCTTT.

The rearrangement links TRBV6-4 to TRBJ2-6; the D is unclear. Germline assignment: CDR1 MRHNA and CDR2 SNTAGT. The CDR3 length is 13 residues. Trimming removed 0 bases from V and 13 bases from J, with 10 bases in between. The CDR3 DNA reads TGTGCCAGCAGTGACTCGGGAACCACGGTCCTGACTTTC. This encodes CASSDSGTTVLTF.

V is TRBV7-9 and J is TRBJ1-3, with 10 bases aligning to TRBD1. Germline loops: CDR1 SEHNR, CDR2 FQNEAQ (reference sequence). The CDR3 is 17 residues long. V gave up 10 bases and J gave up 2 bases; unmatched junction bases: 14. The CDR3 sequence is CAIVRLRQGAAGNTIYF. CDR3 nucleotide sequence: TGTGCCATCGTGAGGCTCAGACAGGGGGCGGCTGGAAACACCATATATTTT.

V gene TRBV7-2 combines with J gene TRBJ1-3, with 8 nucleotides matching TRBD1. Germline CDR1 and CDR2: SGHTA and FQGNSA. The length of the CDR3 is 17 residues. Trimming removed 5 bases from V and 3 bases from J; junction bases left unmatched: 12. The CDR3 here is CASSRKTGTGVGNTIYF. In DNA, the CDR3 is TGTGCCAGCAGCCGTAAAACGGGGACAGGAGTTGGAAACACCATATATTTT.

The rearrangement uses TRBV2 and TRBJ2-2; D might be TRBD1 or TRBD2, each matching 6 bases. The CDR3 is made up of 15 amino acids. V dropped 8 bases and J dropped 7 bases, with 20 bases sitting between them. CDR1 is SNHLY and CDR2 is FYNNEI in the germline V gene. For the CDR3, the DNA is TGTGCCAGCCTAGGGGGACGGGGGCCCGGCGGGGAGCTGTTTTTT. As protein: CASLGGRGPGGELFF.

The rearrangement joins TRBV28 to TRBJ2-5; 13 bases agree with TRBD2. The germline gives CDR1 MDHEN, CDR2 SYDVKM. With V trimmed by 4 bases and J by 5 bases, 13 bases remained unmatched. The CDR3 is 18 residues long. For the CDR3, the DNA is TGTGCCAGCAGTTCCACCACAGGACTAGCGGGGGCTTGGGAGACCCAGTACTTC. Its protein is CASSSTTGLAGAWETQYF. The full variable domain, its missing parts supplied by reference TRBV28 and TRBJ2-5, is DVKVTQSSRYLVKRTGEKVFLECVQDMDHENMFWYRQDPGLGLRLIYFSYDVKMKEKGDIPEGYSVSREKKERFSLILESASTNQTSMYLCASSSTTGLAGAWETQYFGPGTRLLVL.

This clone is a singleton in its sample. This chain joins TRBV10-3 and TRBJ1-6; D possibly corresponds to TRBD1 (6 bases). The V gene's germline CDR1 is ENHRY and CDR2 SYGVKD. The CDR3 loop spans 14 amino acids. V lost 2 bases and J lost 9, with 11 bases in between. Here the CDR3 DNA reads TGTGCCATCAGTGAGAGGACAGAGGGTTCACCCCTCCACTTT. The encoded protein is CAISERTEGSPLHF.

The rearrangement uses TRBV18 and TRBJ1-4, with D hard to call. Between the trimmed V and J ends, which lost 8 bases and 1 base, there was a span of 11 bases. This CDR3 comprises 14 residues. Germline loops: CDR1 KGHSH, CDR2 LQKENI. This CDR3 reads CASQADLTNEKLFF. The CDR3 coding sequence is TGTGCCAGCCAAGCGGACTTAACTAATGAAAAACTGTTTTTT.

The table lists this clone with a count of one. The V gene is TRBV30, the J gene TRBJ2-7, with 7 bases lining up with TRBD1. The CDR3 has 14 amino acids. Germline V gives CDR1 GTSNPN, CDR2 SVGIG (reference sequence). After removal of 5 bases from V and 2 bases from J, the junction contained 9 bases not matched to a gene. The CDR3 spells CAWSLGTATYEQYF. CDR3 in DNA: TGTGCCTGGTCACTCGGGACAGCGACCTACGAGCAGTACTTC.

This chain uses TRBV29-1 with TRBJ2-5; a weak D match, TRBD2 (5 bases). Germline V gene lookup returns CDR1 SQVTM and CDR2 ANQGSEA. The CDR3 has 12 amino acids. V gave up 1 base and J gave up 5 bases, with 8 bases separating them. DNA for the CDR3: TGCAGCGTTGAAGCTACGGGGGAGACCCAGTACTTC. It codes for CSVEATGETQYF.